This T cell receptor beta chain emerged from a study of cytomegalovirus exposure and HLA in healthy donors. Assay: immunoSEQ multiplex PCR; the TCRdb copy retains only in-frame clones and omits some. This sample has about 58,000 clones; 90% occur once, and the top ten carry 0.8% to 1.2%. V trimming: 4 bases; J trimming: 6 bases; junction bases outside the gene matches: 11. Germline assignment: CDR1 MDHEN and CDR2 SYDVKM. The CDR3 is made up of 17 amino acids. Study results and caveats: Researchers catalogued approximately 170 TCR beta chains as cytomegalovirus-associated.

Worth noting for this clone: Its antigen is not identified.

The chain couples TRBV28 to TRBJ2-2, with 10 bases identical to TRBD2. The source is a man younger than 35 in good health and CMV-seronegative. The sequenced sample was PBMCs. The CDR3 region is CASSSLPSGSLSGELFF. CDR3 DNA sequence: TGTGCCAGCAGTTCACTACCTAGCGGGAGCCTCTCCGGGGAGCTGTTTTTT.